This entry describes one T cell receptor beta chain. The CDR3 totals 13 residues. The germline CDR1 and CDR2 sequences are SGDLS and YYNGEE. Between the trimmed V and J ends, which lost 0 bases and 8 bases, there was a span of 9 bases. Assay execution proceeded at the deep level. The sorted-subset replicate PCRs were given around 200 ng DNA, which is about 29,000 T cell genomes. Libraries were prepared by immunoSEQ multiplex PCR; TCRdb keeps only in-frame clonotypes and omits some of them. The table shows millions of clones, with approximately 95% occurring only once. The sample comes from a study of shared clonotypes between healthy human individuals.

This clonotype originated in a man younger than 30 in good health. The sample taken for sequencing was naive CD4+ T cells sorted from blood. Specified subset: CD45RA+ positively selected. The chain is built from TRBV9 and TRBJ2-1; D not resolved. The CDR3 coding sequence is TGTGCCAGCAGCGTAGGGCCTCTCGATGAGCAGTTCTTC. The encoded protein is CASSVGPLDEQFF.